The 29 T cell receptor beta chains below come from one sample, sequenced in a study of blood T cell repertoires in COVID-19 (dated by TCRdb to 2020 to 2021). The library was prepared using the immunoSEQ multiplex PCR assay. The table comes from immuneACCESS by way of TCRdb, which keeps in-frame sequences with V and J called. Part of the clones is missing from these tables; in studies checked, under half for an unresolved V gene and the rest for unknown reasons. This sample has 100,000 to 120,000 clones in its table, and roughly 85% of those were observed once. Around 3.9% of the sample comes from the top ten. Sequencing was done on a sample of peripheral blood. These receptors were obtained from a man aged 50 or older with acute or convalescent COVID-19.

This chain uses TRBV7-3 with TRBJ2-1; D might be TRBD2 (5 bases). The CDR3 consists of 15 residues. Germline lookup yields CDR1 SGHTA and CDR2 FQGTGA. V was cut by 3 bases and J by 0 bases, with 9 bases left in between. CDR3 nucleotide sequence: TGTGCCAGCAGCTTTTCTGGGAGCTCCTACAATGAGCAGTTCTTC. This gives the protein CASSFSGSSYNEQFF.

The J gene is TRBJ2-3, the V gene TRBV2; 9 bases align to TRBD1. The CDR3 totals 16 residues. J gave up 3 bases and V 4 bases, and 8 bases lay outside the gene matches. Germline V gene lookup returns CDR1 SNHLY and CDR2 FYNNEI. The chain's CDR3 is CASSGLGGQGTDTQYF. CDR3 nucleotides: TGTGCCAGCAGTGGACTGGGGGGACAGGGAACAGATACGCAGTATTTT. Full variable domain (rest looked up from reference TRBV2 and TRBJ2-3): EPEVTQTPSHQVTQMGQEVILRCVPISNHLYFYWYRQILGQKVEFLVSFYNNEISEKSEIFDDQFSVERPDGSNFTLKIRSTKLEDSAMYFCASSGLGGQGTDTQYFGPGTRLTVL.

The chain links TRBV7-2 to TRBJ2-2, with 7 nucleotides matching TRBD2. The germline gives CDR1 SGHTA, CDR2 FQGNSA. The J segment lost 4 bases and the V segment lost 3 bases, leaving 14 bases of the junction unmatched. This CDR3 contains 18 residues. Here the CDR3 reads CASSFLVREVLGTGELFF. Written as DNA, the CDR3 is TGTGCCAGCAGCTTCCTGGTCCGGGAGGTTCTGGGCACCGGGGAGCTGTTTTTT. The full variable domain, rest sourced from reference TRBV7-2 and TRBJ2-2, is GAGVSQSPSNKVTEKGKDVELRCDPISGHTALYWYRQSLGQGLEFLIYFQGNSAPDKSGLPSDRFSAERTGGSVSTLTIQRTQQEDSAVYLCASSFLVREVLGTGELFFGEGSRLTVL.

The rearrangement links TRBV7-6 to TRBJ1-1; 8 bases agree with TRBD1. Germline V gene data show CDR1 as SGHVS and CDR2 as FNYEAQ. The CDR3 spans 15 residues. Trimming at V came to 1 base and at J to 5 bases, leaving 6 bases not matched to a gene. This chain's CDR3 is CASSLGGQGLTEAFF. CDR3 DNA sequence: TGTGCCAGCAGCTTAGGCGGACAGGGACTAACTGAAGCTTTCTTT. The complete variable domain, with remaining parts taken from reference TRBV7-6 and TRBJ1-1, reads GAGVSQSPRYKVTKRGQDVALRCDPISGHVSLYWYRQALGQGPEFLTYFNYEAQQDKSGLPNDRFSAERPEGSISTLTIQRTEQRDSAMYRCASSLGGQGLTEAFFGQGTRLTVV.

The table lists this clone with a count of one. V and J are TRBV20-1 and TRBJ2-1; TRBD2 aligns across 12 bases. The CDR3 runs 16 residues. The V and J ends lost 3 bases and 5 bases, in that order; junction bases with no gene match: 8. Germline loops: CDR1 DFQATT, CDR2 SNEGSKA (reference sequence). CDR3 region: CSASHELAGGHNEQFF. The DNA for the CDR3 is TGCAGTGCTAGTCATGAACTAGCGGGGGGCCACAATGAGCAGTTCTTC.

This sequence joins TRBV27 and TRBJ1-4; 7 nucleotides match TRBD1. This CDR3 has 14 amino acids. V dropped 8 bases and J dropped 8; count of bases not matched to a gene: 11. CDR1 and CDR2 from the germline V gene are MNHEY and SMNVEV (reference sequence). CDR3 region: CASGTTGRGEKLFF. In DNA form, the CDR3 reads TGTGCCAGCGGCACGACAGGGAGAGGGGAAAAACTGTTTTTT.

This chain uses TRBV11-2 with TRBJ2-5; 7 nucleotides align to TRBD2. The V gene's germline CDR1 is SGHAT and CDR2 FQNNGV. V was pared by 5 bases and J by 2 bases, with 8 bases of the junction left unmatched. The CDR3 spans 15 residues. This CDR3 reads CASSPGAGDQETQYF. The DNA for the CDR3 is TGTGCCAGCAGCCCCGGGGCGGGGGATCAAGAGACCCAGTACTTC.

J is TRBJ2-5 and V is TRBV28; D gene unclear. The germline CDR1 and CDR2 sequences are MDHEN and SYDVKM. The CDR3 runs to 14 residues. V lost 2 bases and J 5 bases, leaving 12 bases between the germline ends. Here the CDR3 reads CASSLQAPAETQYF. The DNA for the CDR3 is TGTGCCAGCAGTTTACAGGCCCCCGCGGAGACCCAGTACTTC. The variable domain in full, completed from reference TRBV28 and TRBJ2-5, reads DVKVTQSSRYLVKRTGEKVFLECVQDMDHENMFWYRQDPGLGLRLIYFSYDVKMKEKGDIPEGYSVSREKKERFSLILESASTNQTSMYLCASSLQAPAETQYFGPGTRLLVL.

This clone was seen once. The chain is built from TRBV9 and TRBJ2-3; 11 bases agree with TRBD2. Germline trimming cut 4 bases from V and 6 bases from J; bases unmatched to any gene: 10. This CDR3 contains 16 residues. Per germline, CDR1 SGDLS and CDR2 YYNGEE. As DNA, the CDR3 is TGTGCCAGCAGCTTGTCGACTAGCGGGATTTCGGATACGCAGTATTTT. Protein sequence: CASSLSTSGISDTQYF.

The chain links TRBV5-4 to TRBJ1-2; TRBD1 matches 8 bases. The CDR3 runs to 13 residues. V gave up 5 bases and J gave up 7 bases; unmatched junction bases: 7. From germline, CDR1 is SGHNT and CDR2 YYREEE (reference sequence). CDR3 DNA sequence: TGTGCCAGCAGACCAGGGGGCGCGGGTGGCTACACCTTC. This sequence encodes CASRPGGAGGYTF.

V and J are TRBV7-9 and TRBJ2-1, with TRBD2 matching over 7 bases. The CDR3 runs to 11 residues. J was trimmed by 9 bases and V by 4 bases; bases with no gene match: 0. The germline gives CDR1 SEHNR, CDR2 FQNEAQ (reference sequence). CDR3 sequence: CASSSSGEQFF. In DNA form, the CDR3 reads TGTGCCAGCAGCTCTAGCGGTGAGCAGTTCTTC.

This chain uses TRBV7-2 with TRBJ1-5; no clear D. V lost 2 bases, J lost 5 bases, and 13 bases lay in between. In germline, CDR1 is SGHTA, CDR2 FQGNSA. The CDR3 has 15 amino acids. The CDR3 reads CASSLFGERDQPQHF. CDR3 DNA: TGTGCCAGCAGCTTATTCGGGGAAAGGGATCAGCCCCAGCATTTT.

V and J are TRBV4-1 and TRBJ1-2, with D possibly TRBD1 on 5 matching bases. The CDR3 loop spans 16 amino acids. Between the trimmed V and J ends, which lost 3 bases and 4 bases, there was a span of 18 bases. Germline CDR1 reads MGHRA; CDR2 reads YSYEKL. CDR3 in amino acids: CASSHPLGGEGYGYTF. DNA for the CDR3: TGCGCCAGCAGCCATCCCCTGGGGGGGGAGGGCTATGGCTACACCTTC.

CDR3 DNA: TGTGCCAGCAGCTTGCCGGGAGGGGCAACTAATGAAAAACTGTTTTTT. Encoded protein: CASSLPGGATNEKLFF. The J gene is TRBJ1-4, the V gene TRBV5-5; possibly TRBD1 for D (5 bases). The V end was cut by 1 base, the J end by 0 bases, with 10 bases between. The CDR3 loop spans 16 amino acids. Per the germline V gene, CDR1 is SGHKS and CDR2 is YYEKEE (reference sequence).

This CDR3 reads CASSQLTRLVADTQYF. In DNA form, the CDR3 reads TGTGCCAGCAGCCAACTGACTAGATTGGTAGCAGATACGCAGTATTTT. J is TRBJ2-3 and V is TRBV4-2, with D possibly matching TRBD2 (6 bases). The CDR3 extends over 16 amino acids. Germline CDR1 is LGHNA and CDR2 is YNFKEQ. The V and J ends lost 2 bases and 4 bases respectively, with 16 bases between them.

This clone was picked up a small number of times. This chain joins TRBV11-2 and TRBJ2-4; 7 bases are a match to TRBD2. This CDR3 is built from 13 residues. The V and J ends lost 4 bases and 9 bases, in that order; junction bases with no gene match: 6. Germline CDR1 reads SGHAT; CDR2 reads FQNNGV. The DNA of the CDR3 is TGTGCCAGCAGCTCCCCCCCGGGAGGCATTCAGTACTTC. Translating gives CASSSPPGGIQYF.

J is TRBJ1-2 and V is TRBV10-2; TRBD1 agrees at 7 bases. The V gene's germline CDR1 is WSHSY and CDR2 SAAADI. This CDR3 comprises 15 residues. V lost 3 bases and J lost 3; bases outside the gene matches: 7. The CDR3, as DNA: TGCGCCAGCAGTGACTCTCGGACAGGCCACTATGGCTACACCTTC. Encoded protein: CASSDSRTGHYGYTF.

There are a few counts of this clone. This chain joins TRBV5-1 and TRBJ2-7; D is possibly TRBD2 (6 bases). Germline V gives CDR1 SGHRS, CDR2 YFSETQ. V was cut by 4 bases and J by 5 bases, with 10 bases left in between. The CDR3 is 12 amino acids. CDR3 nucleotides: TGCGCCAGCAGCACTAGCCGGGACGAGCAGTACTTC. Protein sequence: CASSTSRDEQYF.

The CDR3 bases are TGTGCCAGCAGCTTAGGTAGAGGGACAGATACGCAGTATTTT. Encoded protein: CASSLGRGTDTQYF. The gene calls are TRBV7-3 and TRBJ2-3, with D perhaps TRBD2 (5 bases). Germline-derived CDR1 and CDR2 are SGHTA and FQGTGA. Trimming pared 2 bases from V and 3 bases from J, leaving 9 bases between. This CDR3 has 14 residues.

The V and J genes are TRBV5-1 and TRBJ2-1; 8 bases are shared with TRBD1. V lost 4 bases, J lost 1 base, and 7 bases stayed unmatched. The CDR3 covers 16 residues. Germline-derived CDR1 and CDR2 are SGHRS and YFSETQ. This CDR3 reads CASSPGQVVSYNEQFF. CDR3 DNA: TGCGCCAGCAGCCCGGGACAGGTCGTTTCCTACAATGAGCAGTTCTTC.

V gene TRBV30 combines with J gene TRBJ1-1; the match to TRBD1 covers 7 bases. The V segment lost 8 bases and the J segment 0 bases; nucleotides outside the gene matches: 3. Germline V lookup: CDR1 GTSNPN, CDR2 SVGIG (reference sequence). This CDR3 region has 12 residues. The CDR3 DNA is TGTGCCAGGGACAGAATGAACACTGAAGCTTTCTTT. Protein: CARDRMNTEAFF.

The chain combines TRBV19 with TRBJ1-1; no reliable D call. Trimming removed 4 bases from V and 3 bases from J, with 6 bases in between. Germline V gives CDR1 LNHDA, CDR2 SQIVND (reference sequence). The CDR3 spans 12 residues. CDR3 nucleotide sequence: TGTGCCAGTAGTACCGGGTACACTGAAGCTTTCTTT. It is translated as CASSTGYTEAFF. Full variable domain (outside the CDR3, taken from reference TRBV19 and TRBJ1-1): DGGITQSPKYLFRKEGQNVTLSCEQNLNHDAMYWYRQDPGQGLRLIYYSQIVNDFQKGDIAEGYSVSREKKESFPLTVTSAQKNPTAFYLCASSTGYTEAFFGQGTRLTVV.

The V gene is TRBV14, the J gene TRBJ2-1, with TRBD1 identical over 11 bases. The germline V gene has CDR1 SGHDN and CDR2 FVKESK. Germline trimming cut 0 bases from V and 1 base from J; bases unmatched to any gene: 8. This CDR3 has 19 amino acids. The CDR3 sequence is CASSQEIWTGGESYNEQFF. The CDR3, as DNA: TGTGCCAGCAGCCAAGAAATCTGGACAGGGGGCGAGTCCTACAATGAGCAGTTCTTC.

CDR3 sequence (DNA): TGTGCCAGCAGCCAAGGGGGGACAGTCCGTGAGACCCAGTACTTC. Protein: CASSQGGTVRETQYF. V is TRBV14 and J is TRBJ2-5; TRBD1 matches 7 bases. This CDR3 has 15 amino acids. Germline CDR1 is SGHDN and CDR2 is FVKESK. After removal of 1 base from V and 5 bases from J, the junction contained 7 bases not matched to a gene. Based on the CDR3 plus reference TRBV14 and TRBJ2-5, the full variable domain is EAGVTQFPSHSVIEKGQTVTLRCDPISGHDNLYWYRRVMGKEIKFLLHFVKESKQDESGMPNNRFLAERTGGTYSTLKVQPAELEDSGVYFCASSQGGTVRETQYFGPGTRLLVL.

V usage is TRBV27 and J usage is TRBJ2-1; 7 nucleotides align to TRBD2. Germline V gene data show CDR1 as MNHEY and CDR2 as SMNVEV (reference sequence). The CDR3 has 18 amino acids. The junction had 11 bases not matched to a gene; V was cut back by 3 bases and J by 0 bases. CDR3 in DNA: TGTGCCAGCAGTTTGCGGGGGAACCTCTACACCTCCTACAATGAGCAGTTCTTC. Amino acid sequence: CASSLRGNLYTSYNEQFF.

This chain connects TRBV24-1 to TRBJ1-5; D gene uncertain. The CDR3 covers 12 residues. Germline CDR1 KGHDR, CDR2 SFDVKD. Deletions cut 4 bases from V and 5 bases from J, with 5 bases between. The CDR3 region is CATSDGDQPQHF. The CDR3 coding sequence is TGTGCCACCAGTGACGGTGATCAGCCCCAGCATTTT.

The chain links TRBV3-1 (or the pseudogene TRBV3-2) to TRBJ1-4, with 7 positions matching TRBD1. With V trimmed by 1 base and J by 3 bases, 2 bases remained unmatched. The CDR3 spans 15 residues. The germline gives CDR1 LGHDT, CDR2 YNNKEL (reference sequence). CDR3 DNA sequence: TGTGCCAGCAGCCAAGGGGGGACAGCTAATGAAAAACTGTTTTTT. This translates into CASSQGGTANEKLFF.

V usage is TRBV25-1 and J usage is TRBJ1-4; 8 bases map to TRBD1. V dropped 8 bases and J dropped 10; count of bases not matched to a gene: 15. In germline, CDR1 is MGHDK, CDR2 SYGVNS. CDR3 size: 15 residues. Here the CDR3 reads CASDGATGGKGKLFF. CDR3 nucleotide sequence: TGTGCCAGCGATGGGGCTACAGGGGGGAAGGGAAAACTGTTTTTT. The whole variable domain, remainder taken from reference TRBV25-1 and TRBJ1-4, is EADIYQTPRYLVIGTGKKITLECSQTMGHDKMYWYQQDPGMELHLIHYSYGVNSTEKGDLSSESTVSRIRTEHFPLTLESARPSHTSQYLCASDGATGGKGKLFFGSGTQLSVL.

A single count supports this clone. The rearrangement joins TRBV7-2 to TRBJ1-3; the D gene is possibly TRBD1 (5 bases). Germline V gene sequence: CDR1 SGHTA, CDR2 FQGNSA. The CDR3 consists of 15 residues. Between the trimmed V and J ends, which lost 1 base and 1 base, there was a span of 8 bases. The CDR3, as DNA: TGTGCCAGCAGCTTAGGACAGAGTTCTGGAAACACCATATATTTT. Residues: CASSLGQSSGNTIYF. Looking up the rest from reference TRBV7-2 and TRBJ1-3 gives the full variable domain: GAGVSQSPSNKVTEKGKDVELRCDPISGHTALYWYRQSLGQGLEFLIYFQGNSAPDKSGLPSDRFSAERTGGSVSTLTIQRTQQEDSAVYLCASSLGQSSGNTIYFGEGSWLTVV.